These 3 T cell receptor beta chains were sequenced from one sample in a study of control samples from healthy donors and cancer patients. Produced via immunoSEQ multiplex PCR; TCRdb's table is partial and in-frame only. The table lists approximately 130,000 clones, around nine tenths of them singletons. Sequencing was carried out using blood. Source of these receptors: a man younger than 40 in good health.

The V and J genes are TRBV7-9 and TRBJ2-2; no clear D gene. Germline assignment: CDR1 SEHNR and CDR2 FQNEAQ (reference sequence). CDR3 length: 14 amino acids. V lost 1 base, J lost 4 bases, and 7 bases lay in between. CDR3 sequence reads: CASSLGASTGELFF. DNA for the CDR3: TGTGCCAGCAGCTTAGGGGCTAGCACCGGGGAGCTGTTTTTT.

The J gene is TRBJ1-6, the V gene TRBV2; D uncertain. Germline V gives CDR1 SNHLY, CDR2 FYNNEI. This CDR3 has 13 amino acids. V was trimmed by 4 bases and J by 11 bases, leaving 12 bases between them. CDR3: CASSGAPRTPLHF. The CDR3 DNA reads TGTGCCAGCAGTGGGGCCCCGAGGACACCCCTCCACTTT.

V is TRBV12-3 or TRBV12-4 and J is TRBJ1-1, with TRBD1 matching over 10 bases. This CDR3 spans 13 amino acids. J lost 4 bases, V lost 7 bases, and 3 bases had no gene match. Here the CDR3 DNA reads TGTGCCAGCATTTGGACAGGGGGCACTGAAGCTTTCTTT. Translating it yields CASIWTGGTEAFF.